This TCR beta chain came from a study of OX40 agonist ivuxolimab in advanced cancers. Across the whole study: Three patients had partial responses: one hepatocellular carcinoma, two cutaneous melanoma. General study points: In general, CD8+ T cells held more expanded clones than CD4+ did, on average. Some of the lowest clonal expansion was seen in partial responders at 0.1-3.0 mg/kg.

TCRdb's table, derived via immunoSEQ multiplex PCR, lists solely in-frame clones and lacks some. This table holds tens of thousands of clones, roughly 90% found once. Concerning this clone: Antigen: not known.

Trimming took off 6 bases at V and 8 bases at J, with 13 bases between the two ends. The CDR3 is 12 amino acids. Germline loops: CDR1 MNHNY, CDR2 SVGAGI (reference sequence). Systemic immunosuppression or a history of autoimmune disease excluded patients. The input for sequencing was CD4+ or CD8+ T cells sorted from blood, taken in a trial of the OX40 agonist ivuxolimab. The V gene is TRBV6-6, the J gene TRBJ1-2, with D uncertain. This clonotype originated in an adult with an advanced solid tumor such as melanoma, head and neck, liver or kidney cancer. CDR3 coding DNA: TGTGCCAGCAGGGCGGGTGGTGAAGGCTACACCTTC. Translating it yields CASRAGGEGYTF.